These 21 T cell receptor beta chains were sequenced from one sample in a study of shared clonotypes between healthy human individuals. The protocol was immunoSEQ multiplex PCR, while the TCRdb copy is restricted to in-frame clones and leaves out a portion. The sample yields 1.5 million to 1.9 million clones, 95% to 99% seen once. The source material was naive CD4+ T cells sorted from blood. Subset noted: CD45RA+ positively selected. These receptors all stem from a man younger than 45 in good health.

The chain links TRBV2 to TRBJ2-5; D not resolved. Germline-derived CDR1 and CDR2 are SNHLY and FYNNEI. The CDR3 contains 14 residues. Trimming stripped 5 bases from V and 4 bases from J, with 14 bases between. The CDR3 DNA is TGTGCCAGCAGTCCCATACTCCCGGGAGAGACCCAGTACTTC. Encoded protein: CASSPILPGETQYF.

The chain is built from TRBV28 and TRBJ1-5; D not certain. V lost 4 bases, J lost 9 bases, and 10 bases lay in between. Germline V CDR1 and CDR2: MDHEN, SYDVKM. CDR3 length: 12 amino acids. DNA for the CDR3: TGTGCCAGCAGTTCCCAGCTGGGGCCCCAGCATTTT. Translation: CASSSQLGPQHF.

J is TRBJ2-3 and V is TRBV28; D is ambiguous. CDR3 length: 12 residues. Trimming shortened V by 2 bases and J by 8 bases, and 8 bases separated the two germline ends. CDR1 and CDR2 (germline): MDHEN, SYDVKM. The CDR3 loop is CASSLLSGTQYF. CDR3 in DNA: TGTGCCAGCAGTTTACTCAGTGGTACGCAGTATTTT.

This chain joins TRBV28 and TRBJ2-6; no firm D call. The V gene lost 5 bases and the J gene lost 5 bases, with 7 bases spanning the gap. Germline CDR1 MDHEN, CDR2 SYDVKM. This CDR3 is 13 amino acids long. The CDR3 reads CASSPERANVLTF. CDR3 nucleotides: TGTGCCAGCAGTCCCGAGAGGGCCAACGTCCTGACTTTC.

This chain links TRBV5-1 with TRBJ2-6; no clear D. CDR1 is SGHRS and CDR2 is YFSETQ in the germline V gene. The V gene lost 0 bases and the J gene lost 0 bases, with 10 bases spanning the gap. The CDR3 sequence is 17 residues long. CDR3 sequence (DNA): TGCGCCAGCAGCTTGGTCAGCCTCAACTCTGGGGCCAACGTCCTGACTTTC. Its protein product is CASSLVSLNSGANVLTF.

This sequence joins TRBV7-9 and TRBJ2-1; the D is unclear. The germline V gene encodes CDR1 SEHNR and CDR2 FQNEAQ (reference sequence). The CDR3 is 16 amino acids. V lost 2 bases and J 5 bases, leaving 16 bases between the germline ends. The CDR3 spells CASSLMGIGAHNEQFF. The CDR3 DNA is TGTGCCAGCAGCTTAATGGGAATCGGAGCACACAATGAGCAGTTCTTC.

This clone was found once. The chain combines TRBV19 with TRBJ2-1, with 10 bases matching TRBD2. The germline gives CDR1 LNHDA, CDR2 SQIVND (reference sequence). Trimming cost V 6 bases and J 8 bases; bases outside gene matches: 7. The CDR3 totals 14 residues. CDR3 sequence: CASSPGLASHEQFF. The DNA of the CDR3 is TGTGCCAGTAGCCCGGGACTAGCGAGCCATGAGCAGTTCTTC.

The J gene is TRBJ2-1, the V gene TRBV7-3; D is uncertain. CDR3 length equals 13 residues. The V gene's germline CDR1 is SGHTA and CDR2 FQGTGA. Between the trimmed V and J ends, which lost 1 base and 8 bases, there was a span of 9 bases. CDR3 coding DNA: TGTGCCAGCAGCTTAATTTCGGTGGATGAGCAGTTCTTC. Translating it yields CASSLISVDEQFF.

J is TRBJ2-7 and V is TRBV28; D remains unclear. Per germline, CDR1 MDHEN and CDR2 SYDVKM. The CDR3 has 16 residues. The V end lost 2 bases, the J end lost 7 bases, and 21 bases lay between the germline ends. In DNA form, the CDR3 reads TGTGCCAGCAGTTTACCCGGACGACGCGGATTCGGGGAGCAGTACTTC. Encoded protein: CASSLPGRRGFGEQYF.

This clone has only one observation. J is TRBJ1-5 and V is TRBV30; D gene ambiguous. The CDR3 has 14 residues. The V end was cut by 0 bases, the J end by 6 bases, with 12 bases between. Germline V gene sequence: CDR1 GTSNPN, CDR2 SVGIG (reference sequence). In DNA, the CDR3 is TGTGCCTGGAGTGTAGACCCGGCGGGTCAGCCCCAGCATTTT. Its translation is CAWSVDPAGQPQHF. The full variable domain, its missing parts supplied by reference TRBV30 and TRBJ1-5, is SQTIHQWPATLVQPVGSPLSLECTVEGTSNPNLYWYRQAAGRGLQLLFYSVGIGQISSEVPQNLSASRPQDRQFILSSKKLLLSDSGFYLCAWSVDPAGQPQHFGDGTRLSIL.

The CDR3, as DNA: TGTGCCAGCTCGGGGTCAGCTAATGAAAAACTGTTTTTT. Translated: CASSGSANEKLFF. The chain employs TRBV7-2 and TRBJ1-4, with unresolved D. Trimming took off 8 bases at V and 3 bases at J, with 10 bases between the two ends. This CDR3 contains 13 residues. Germline CDR1 and CDR2: SGHTA and FQGNSA. Supplemented by reference TRBV7-2 and TRBJ1-4, the full variable domain reads GAGVSQSPSNKVTEKGKDVELRCDPISGHTALYWYRQSLGQGLEFLIYFQGNSAPDKSGLPSDRFSAERTGGSVSTLTIQRTQQEDSAVYLCASSGSANEKLFFGSGTQLSVL.

V gene TRBV14 combines with J gene TRBJ2-7; D assignment may be TRBD1 or TRBD2 (5 bases each). V was shortened by 3 bases and J by 1 base, with 16 bases between the two germline ends. The CDR3 has 16 amino acids. Looked up from germline, CDR1 is SGHDN and CDR2 is FVKESK. The CDR3 sequence is CASSHQQAPGSYEQYF. The CDR3 nucleotides read TGTGCCAGCAGCCATCAACAGGCGCCGGGGTCCTACGAGCAGTACTTC.

The V gene is TRBV4-2, the J gene TRBJ2-1; 8 nucleotides line up with TRBD1. J lost 4 bases, V lost 4 bases, and 6 bases had no gene match. This CDR3 contains 15 residues. CDR1 is LGHNA, CDR2 YNFKEQ, per germline. The DNA of the CDR3 is TGTGCCAGCAGCCGACAAGGACAGGGTTACAATGAGCAGTTCTTC. Residues: CASSRQGQGYNEQFF.

The chain links TRBV27 to TRBJ2-7, with 8 bases lining up with TRBD1. CDR3 length equals 14 residues. V was pared by 5 bases and J by 2 bases, with 5 bases of the junction left unmatched. Germline values: CDR1 MNHEY, CDR2 SMNVEV (reference sequence). CDR3 in amino acids: CASSPQGAAYEQYF. The CDR3 bases are TGTGCCAGCAGTCCCCAGGGGGCGGCCTACGAGCAGTACTTC.

On this clone itself: Other DNA sequences in the same sample also yield this CDR3. The rearrangement uses TRBV5-1 and TRBJ2-3; 9 bases match TRBD1. V gave up 2 bases and J gave up 3 bases; unmatched junction bases: 4. This CDR3 spans 15 amino acids. CDR1 is SGHRS, CDR2 YFSETQ, per germline. The CDR3 DNA sequence: TGCGCCAGCAGCTTAGGGGGACAGGGTACAGATACGCAGTATTTT. It codes for CASSLGGQGTDTQYF.

The chain joins TRBV2 to TRBJ1-5, with 11 bases aligning to TRBD1. The ends lost 7 bases at V and 6 bases at J; junction bases unmatched: 5. Germline values: CDR1 SNHLY, CDR2 FYNNEI. The CDR3 spans 14 residues. CDR3 DNA: TGTGCCAGCACCCAAGGGACAGGGGGTCAGCCCCAGCATTTT. Protein sequence: CASTQGTGGQPQHF. Drawing the rest from reference TRBV2 and TRBJ1-5, the complete variable domain is EPEVTQTPSHQVTQMGQEVILRCVPISNHLYFYWYRQILGQKVEFLVSFYNNEISEKSEIFDDQFSVERPDGSNFTLKIRSTKLEDSAMYFCASTQGTGGQPQHFGDGTRLSIL.

This clone has only one observation. This chain links TRBV4-1 with TRBJ2-7; tentatively, D is TRBD2 (5 bases). V was trimmed by 3 bases and J by 7 bases, leaving 19 bases between them. The CDR3 totals 15 residues. Germline V CDR1 and CDR2: MGHRA, YSYEKL. The CDR3 bases are TGCGCCAGCAGCCAGACGACCGGGATCTCGGGGGAGCAGTACTTC. Its translation is CASSQTTGISGEQYF.

A word on this clone: The sample has other DNA sequences that encode this CDR3 too. The chain recombines TRBV27 with TRBJ2-3; no definite D call. Germline V gene sequence: CDR1 MNHEY, CDR2 SMNVEV (reference sequence). The CDR3 runs 13 residues. V was cut by 7 bases and J by 3 bases, with 11 bases left in between. The CDR3 sequence: CASTQRGTDTQYF. In DNA, the CDR3 is TGTGCCAGCACCCAGCGTGGGACAGATACGCAGTATTTT.

The chain employs TRBV18 and TRBJ2-1, with 7 bases fitting TRBD2. This CDR3 comprises 15 residues. Germline values: CDR1 KGHSH, CDR2 LQKENI. V dropped 0 bases and J dropped 7; count of bases not matched to a gene: 6. The CDR3 DNA reads as TGTGCCAGCTCACCACCTCAACTAGCGTGGAATGAGCAGTTCTTC. It is translated as CASSPPQLAWNEQFF.

The chain is built from TRBV6-1 and TRBJ2-7; 10 bases are shared with TRBD1. Germline V gives CDR1 MNHNS, CDR2 SASEGT. V lost 4 bases to trimming and J lost 5 bases; unmatched junction nucleotides: 5. The CDR3 totals 14 residues. DNA for the CDR3: TGTGCCAGCAGTGGGGGACAGGGGACCCACGAGCAGTACTTC. Residues: CASSGGQGTHEQYF.

This clone appeared a single time. The chain carries TRBV27 and TRBJ2-7; no clear D gene. V dropped 0 bases and J dropped 0 bases, with 12 bases sitting between them. CDR1 MNHEY and CDR2 SMNVEV come from the germline V gene (reference sequence). There are 16 residues in the CDR3. This CDR3 reads CASSLSIGQNSYEQYF. CDR3 in DNA: TGTGCCAGCAGTTTATCGATCGGGCAGAACTCCTACGAGCAGTACTTC.